This TCR beta chain was sequenced for a study of radiation and T cells in renal cell carcinoma. On this clone: Antigen: not known.

This CDR3 has 16 amino acids. V was clipped by 4 bases and J by 1 base; unmatched bases: 5. Germline loops: CDR1 SGDLS, CDR2 YYNGEE. Overall study results and limits: In blood, top tumor clones expanded by 2 weeks, shrinking by 4. Baseline intratumoral clonotype presence is unknown without pretreatment biopsies.

The sample's treatment: 15 Gy SBRT to primary tumor, nephrectomy 4 weeks later. Nephrectomy followed 15 Gy stereotactic body radiation by 4 weeks. Assay: immunoSEQ multiplex PCR; the TCRdb copy retains only in-frame clones and omits some. The sample contains around 9,000 clones, around 63% of which appear only once. This sequence joins TRBV9 and TRBJ2-2; TRBD1 matches at 9 bases. This sample comprised tumor tissue, obtained from a patient whose treatment included radiotherapy and nephrectomy. The TCR originated in a woman in her forties or fifties with renal cell carcinoma. CDR3: CASSSRTGVNTGELFF. The DNA for the CDR3 is TGTGCCAGCAGCTCCCGGACAGGGGTGAACACCGGGGAGCTGTTTTTT.